Presented here are 2 T cell receptor beta chains from one specimen sequenced in a study of T cells in Graves' hyperthyroidism and ophthalmopathy. There were TCR beta CDR3 regions amplified from RNA transcripts. First-round RT-PCR with HTBI primers amplified the TCR CDR3 region. TCRdb called the multiplex PCR reads again in MiXCR, with one record for every CDR3 protein. Of about 610,000 distinct CDR3 sequences in the sample, just over 45% are singletons; the top ten hold about 8.3%. The source material was peripheral blood or thyroid tissue (not recorded which). Receptors originate from a woman under 30 with Graves' hyperthyroidism.

The rearrangement joins TRBV29-1 to TRBJ2-5, with TRBD2 matching 14 bases. Germline V gene lookup returns CDR1 SQVTM and CDR2 ANQGSEA. The CDR3 extends over 13 amino acids. With V trimmed by 4 bases and J by 5 bases, 0 bases remained unmatched. CDR3 in DNA: TGCAGCGTTGGGACTAGCGGGGGGGAGACCCAGTACTTC. Its translation is CSVGTSGGETQYF.

The chain combines TRBV29-1 with TRBJ2-1; TRBD2 aligns across 10 bases. This CDR3 contains 15 residues. Trimming cost V 0 bases and J 9 bases; bases outside gene matches: 8. The germline CDR1 and CDR2 sequences are SQVTM and ANQGSEA. CDR3 protein: CSVEDQQREGPEQFF. The CDR3 coding sequence is TGCAGCGTTGAAGATCAGCAGCGGGAGGGCCCTGAGCAGTTCTTC.